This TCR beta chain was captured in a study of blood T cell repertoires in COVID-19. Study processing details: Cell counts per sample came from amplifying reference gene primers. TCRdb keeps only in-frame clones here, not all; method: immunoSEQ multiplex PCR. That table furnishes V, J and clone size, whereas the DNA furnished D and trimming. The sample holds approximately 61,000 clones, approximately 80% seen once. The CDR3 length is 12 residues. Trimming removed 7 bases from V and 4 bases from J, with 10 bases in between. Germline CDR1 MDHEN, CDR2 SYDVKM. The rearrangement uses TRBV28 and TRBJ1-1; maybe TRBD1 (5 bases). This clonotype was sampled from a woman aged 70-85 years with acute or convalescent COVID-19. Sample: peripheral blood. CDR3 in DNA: TGTGCCAGCATAGCGGGGCTCACTGAAGCTTTCTTT. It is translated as CASIAGLTEAFF.